The source of this TCR beta chain is a study of blood T cell repertoires in COVID-19. Study in general: Acute-phase and convalescent COVID-19 samples originated in the United States, Italy and Spain. The cDNA or gDNA used as material had been derived from T cells, B-cell-depleted T cells, or PBMCs.

The CDR3 is made up of 15 amino acids. V was clipped by 2 bases and J by 0 bases, with 8 bases between them. Germline CDR1 reads MDHEN; CDR2 reads SYDVKM. On this clone itself: The identical CDR3 is also encoded by other nucleotide sequences in the sample.

Original processing notes: Quantification of nucleated cells was approximated via reference gene primer amplification. Repertoires were generated with immunoSEQ multiplex PCR, while TCRdb's copy carries only in-frame clones and drops some. From that table come the V and J calls and clone size; the DNA was used to work out D and trimming. The profile shows more than 85,000 clones, roughly 92% of them singletons. The chain uses TRBV28 and TRBJ2-1, with a weak D call TRBD1 (6 bases). The specimen sequenced was peripheral blood. This receptor was obtained from a man between 65 and 79 years old with acute or convalescent COVID-19. The CDR3 protein is CASSLTGSSYNEQFF. In DNA form, the CDR3 reads TGTGCCAGCAGTTTAACAGGGAGCTCCTACAATGAGCAGTTCTTC. The full variable domain, in which reference TRBV28 and TRBJ2-1 provide the parts outside the CDR3, is DVKVTQSSRYLVKRTGEKVFLECVQDMDHENMFWYRQDPGLGLRLIYFSYDVKMKEKGDIPEGYSVSREKKERFSLILESASTNQTSMYLCASSLTGSSYNEQFFGPGTRLTVL.